This T cell receptor beta chain was documented in a study of Ad26.COV2.S vaccination and SARS-CoV-2 variants. The CDR3 consists of 14 residues. With V trimmed by 6 bases and J by 7 bases, 7 bases remained unmatched. Per the germline V gene, CDR1 is WSHSY and CDR2 is SAAADI. Treatment in this sample: roughly 18 received Ad26.COV2.S at low or high dose, single or two shots; several received placebo; per-sample allocation not given. All samples were drawn on day 63, counting from the first vaccine or placebo injection. Produced via immunoSEQ multiplex PCR; TCRdb's table is partial and in-frame only. The sample holds about 400,000 clones; over 75% are singletons and the top ten take around 1.9%.

V is TRBV10-2 and J is TRBJ1-2; 11 positions match TRBD1. This sequence originates from a person between 18 and 65 years old who received the Ad26.COV2.S COVID-19 vaccine or a placebo. Sequenced here: peripheral blood, sampled in a trial of Ad26.COV2.S vaccine versus placebo. The CDR3 coding sequence is TGCGCCAGCAGGGACAGGGGGCATATGGGTGGCTACACCTTC. Its translation: CASRDRGHMGGYTF.